Each of the 22 T cell receptor beta chains below was sequenced from the same sample in a study of OX40 agonist ivuxolimab in advanced cancers. The repertoire was sequenced with immunoSEQ multiplex PCR; TCRdb's copy has only in-frame clones and lacks some. The table has roughly 70,000 clones, more than 70% seen once. The sample in question was CD4+ or CD8+ T cells sorted from blood, obtained in a trial of the OX40 agonist ivuxolimab. All receptors come from an adult with an advanced solid tumor such as melanoma, head and neck, liver or kidney cancer.

The chain links TRBV4-1 to TRBJ2-5, with TRBD2 matching 7 bases. This CDR3 comprises 13 residues. Germline-derived CDR1 and CDR2 are MGHRA and YSYEKL. Germline trimming cut 4 bases from V and 5 bases from J; bases unmatched to any gene: 4. CDR3 DNA sequence: TGCGCCAGCAGCCGGAGTAGCGGGGAGACCCAGTACTTC. It translates to CASSRSSGETQYF.

The chain employs TRBV10-3 and TRBJ1-1, with D tentatively TRBD1 (5 bases). V dropped 3 bases and J dropped 1 base, with 12 bases sitting between them. The CDR3 is made up of 15 amino acids. Germline-derived CDR1 and CDR2 are ENHRY and SYGVKD. CDR3: CAISEVKRGNTEAFF. CDR3 DNA sequence: TGTGCCATCAGTGAAGTAAAGAGGGGGAACACTGAAGCTTTCTTT.

This chain uses TRBV5-1 with TRBJ1-1; D remains ambiguous. The CDR3 length is 16 residues. Germline CDR1 SGHRS, CDR2 YFSETQ. V was cut by 5 bases and J by 3 bases, with 20 bases left in between. The CDR3: CASRTWTILEDTEAFF. In nucleotides, the CDR3 is TGCGCCAGCAGAACTTGGACGATCCTTGAGGACACTGAAGCTTTCTTT.

V usage is TRBV30 and J usage is TRBJ2-3, with D unresolved. The V end lost 2 bases, the J end lost 0 bases, and 6 bases lay between the germline ends. The CDR3 totals 13 residues. The germline gives CDR1 GTSNPN, CDR2 SVGIG (reference sequence). DNA for the CDR3: TGTGCCTGGAGTAGACGGAGCACAGATACGCAGTATTTT. Translation gives CAWSRRSTDTQYF.

This clone was seen only once. The chain has TRBV10-3 and TRBJ1-1; D is uncertain. The V and J ends lost 0 bases and 1 base respectively, with 12 bases between them. CDR3 length: 16 residues. Germline CDR1 reads ENHRY; CDR2 reads SYGVKD. The CDR3 region has the DNA TGTGCCATCAGTGAGTCCCCTCAAACGGCGAACACTGAAGCTTTCTTT. As protein: CAISESPQTANTEAFF.

V is TRBV7-6 and J is TRBJ2-7, with TRBD1 as a possible D gene (6 bases). The CDR3 has 17 residues. CDR1 and CDR2 from the germline V gene are SGHVS and FNYEAQ. Between the trimmed V and J ends, which lost 1 base and 6 bases, there was a span of 22 bases. The CDR3 reads CASSLGPGQPEAREQYF. The CDR3 coding sequence is TGTGCCAGCAGCTTAGGACCTGGACAGCCAGAGGCTCGCGAGCAGTACTTC.

CDR3 sequence (DNA): TGTGCCAGCAGCTTTTCCGGGAAAACCGGGGAGCTGTTTTTT. Translated, it gives CASSFSGKTGELFF. This chain links TRBV9 with TRBJ2-2; TRBD2 is a possible D gene (5 bases). CDR3 length: 14 residues. In germline, CDR1 is SGDLS, CDR2 YYNGEE. V was trimmed by 4 bases and J by 5 bases, leaving 12 bases between them.

This chain connects TRBV18 to TRBJ2-1; possible D gene TRBD2, 6 bases. Germline V lookup: CDR1 KGHSH, CDR2 LQKENI. Trimming stripped 4 bases from V and 4 bases from J, with 14 bases between. The CDR3 runs 15 residues. The CDR3 sequence: CASSRSPGEYNEQFF. CDR3 bases: TGTGCCAGCTCACGATCTCCGGGGGAGTACAATGAGCAGTTCTTC. The complete variable domain, with remaining parts taken from reference TRBV18 and TRBJ2-1, reads NAGVMQNPRHLVRRRGQEARLRCSPMKGHSHVYWYRQLPEEGLKFMVYLQKENIIDESGMPKERFSAEFPKEGPSILRIQQVVRGDSAAYFCASSRSPGEYNEQFFGPGTRLTVL.

V and J are TRBV29-1 and TRBJ2-5; 8 bases are shared with TRBD1. This CDR3 is 13 amino acids long. With 7 bases clipped from V and 5 bases from J, the junction kept 9 bases outside the gene matches. Germline CDR1 reads SQVTM; CDR2 reads ANQGSEA. DNA for the CDR3: TGCAGCGCCTCGACAGGGGCAGGGGAGACCCAGTACTTC. Amino acids: CSASTGAGETQYF.

The chain recombines TRBV2 with TRBJ2-7; the D call may be TRBD1 or TRBD2 (5 bases each). CDR3 size: 14 residues. V was clipped by 8 bases and J by 6 bases, with 20 bases between them. Germline V gives CDR1 SNHLY, CDR2 FYNNEI. CDR3 in DNA: TGTGCCAGCTCAAGAGGGGTCGGACGGGCCGAGCAGTACTTC. It encodes CASSRGVGRAEQYF.

V usage is TRBV5-1 and J usage is TRBJ1-1; 9 nucleotides align to TRBD1. CDR3 length: 16 residues. Trimming cost V 4 bases and J 3 bases; bases outside gene matches: 10. Germline V lookup: CDR1 SGHRS, CDR2 YFSETQ. This CDR3 reads CASSQRTGAGDTEAFF. The CDR3 DNA is TGCGCCAGCAGCCAACGGACAGGGGCAGGGGACACTGAAGCTTTCTTT.

CDR3 in amino acids: CASSLEVDQPQHF. In nucleotides, the CDR3 is TGTGCCAGCAGTCTGGAGGTGGATCAGCCCCAGCATTTT. The chain uses TRBV6-5 and TRBJ1-5, with D hard to call. CDR3 size: 13 residues. Germline lookup yields CDR1 MNHEY and CDR2 SVGAGI. V was clipped by 5 bases and J by 5 bases, with 10 bases between them.

This clone was detected a few times. The chain links TRBV12-5 to TRBJ2-1; the match to TRBD1 covers 11 bases. Germline V gene sequence: CDR1 LGHNT, CDR2 FRNRAP. The CDR3 runs 17 residues. After removal of 3 bases from V and 0 bases from J, the junction contained 4 bases not matched to a gene. CDR3 loop: CASGFGTGGNSYNEQFF. In DNA, the CDR3 is TGTGCTAGTGGTTTTGGGACAGGGGGGAACTCCTACAATGAGCAGTTCTTC.

V is TRBV9 and J is TRBJ2-6; 9 bases align to TRBD2. J was trimmed by 0 bases and V by 4 bases; bases with no gene match: 11. The CDR3 has 19 residues. Germline CDR1 SGDLS, CDR2 YYNGEE. CDR3 sequence: CASSLRLAEPTSGANVLTF. The CDR3 DNA reads TGTGCCAGCAGCCTCCGACTAGCGGAACCTACCTCTGGGGCCAACGTCCTGACTTTC.

This clone was counted many times. The chain recombines TRBV19 with TRBJ1-5; possible D gene TRBD1, 5 bases. V gave up 4 bases and J gave up 5 bases, with 15 bases separating them. The CDR3 has 15 residues. Germline assignment: CDR1 LNHDA and CDR2 SQIVND (reference sequence). Here the CDR3 DNA reads TGTGCCAGTAGTACGGGACTTTTCCTGTATCAGCCCCAGCATTTT. Translated: CASSTGLFLYQPQHF. Together with reference TRBV19 and TRBJ1-5, the CDR3 gives the full variable domain: DGGITQSPKYLFRKEGQNVTLSCEQNLNHDAMYWYRQDPGQGLRLIYYSQIVNDFQKGDIAEGYSVSREKKESFPLTVTSAQKNPTAFYLCASSTGLFLYQPQHFGDGTRLSIL.

This sequence joins TRBV30 and TRBJ2-7, with D perhaps TRBD1 or TRBD2 (5 bases each). The CDR3 spans 14 residues. CDR1 and CDR2 (germline): GTSNPN, SVGIG (reference sequence). The V end lost 0 bases, the J end lost 7 bases, and 16 bases lay between the germline ends. The CDR3 nucleotides read TGTGCCTGGAGTGTACAAGGGGTTGGGGAGGAGCAGTACTTC. It specifies CAWSVQGVGEEQYF.

The chain recombines TRBV15 with TRBJ2-1, with D perhaps TRBD1 or TRBD2 (7 bases each). V was clipped by 5 bases and J by 4 bases, with 15 bases between them. The germline V gene encodes CDR1 LNHNV and CDR2 YYDKDF (reference sequence). The CDR3 has 15 residues. CDR3 loop: CATSEGGTVYNEQFF. The CDR3 nucleotides are TGTGCCACCAGCGAGGGAGGGACAGTTTACAATGAGCAGTTCTTC.

V usage is TRBV18 and J usage is TRBJ1-1, with a possible D match to TRBD1 (5 bases). CDR3 size: 14 residues. CDR1 KGHSH and CDR2 LQKENI come from the germline V gene. V dropped 6 bases and J dropped 10 bases, with 21 bases sitting between them. The CDR3 region is CASSELSGTRGAFF. As DNA, the CDR3 is TGTGCCAGCTCTGAACTCTCCGGGACCCGGGGAGCTTTCTTT.

V gene TRBV14 combines with J gene TRBJ1-2; D uncertain. CDR1 is SGHDN and CDR2 is FVKESK in the germline V gene. V lost 1 base to trimming and J lost 4 bases, with 13 bases between them. The CDR3 runs 15 residues. CDR3 sequence (DNA): TGTGCCAGCAGCCAAGCAAGCCAGACGATCTATGGCTACACCTTC. This translates into CASSQASQTIYGYTF.

V and J are TRBV5-5 and TRBJ2-1; D may be TRBD2 (5 bases). V was pared by 1 base and J by 7 bases, with 9 bases between. Germline values: CDR1 SGHKS, CDR2 YYEKEE (reference sequence). The CDR3 is made up of 13 amino acids. This chain's CDR3 is CASSLLSANEQFF. The CDR3 bases are TGTGCCAGCAGCTTGCTTAGCGCGAATGAGCAGTTCTTC.

This clone occurred once. J is TRBJ1-1 and V is TRBV5-4, with 7 bases identical to TRBD1. Germline lookup yields CDR1 SGHNT and CDR2 YYREEE (reference sequence). This CDR3 has 14 residues. V lost 4 bases, J lost 3 bases, and 6 bases stayed unmatched. The CDR3 DNA sequence: TGTGCCAGCAGCCGCAGACAGGGAGACACTGAAGCTTTCTTT. Its translation is CASSRRQGDTEAFF.

The V and J genes are TRBV11-3 and TRBJ1-1; D gene unclear. Germline V gene data show CDR1 as SGHNT and CDR2 as YENEEA. This CDR3 is 14 amino acids long. V shed 1 base and J shed 0 bases, with 6 bases lying between them. This CDR3 reads CASSLGAMNTEAFF. As DNA, the CDR3 is TGTGCCAGCAGCTTAGGGGCTATGAACACTGAAGCTTTCTTT.